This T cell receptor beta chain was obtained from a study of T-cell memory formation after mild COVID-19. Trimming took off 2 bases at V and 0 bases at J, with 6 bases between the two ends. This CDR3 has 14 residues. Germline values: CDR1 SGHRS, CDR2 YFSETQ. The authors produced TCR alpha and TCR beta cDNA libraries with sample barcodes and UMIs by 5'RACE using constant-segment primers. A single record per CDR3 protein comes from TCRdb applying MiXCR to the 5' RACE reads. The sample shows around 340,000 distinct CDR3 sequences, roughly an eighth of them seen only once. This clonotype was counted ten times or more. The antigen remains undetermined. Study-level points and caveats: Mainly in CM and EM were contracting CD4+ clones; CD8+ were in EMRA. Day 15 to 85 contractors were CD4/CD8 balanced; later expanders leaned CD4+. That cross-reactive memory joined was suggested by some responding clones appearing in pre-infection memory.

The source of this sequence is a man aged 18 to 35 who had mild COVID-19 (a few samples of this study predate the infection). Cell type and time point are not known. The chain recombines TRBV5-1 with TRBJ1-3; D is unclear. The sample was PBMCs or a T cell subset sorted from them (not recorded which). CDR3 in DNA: TGCGCCAGCAGCTTCGACAACTCTGGAAACACCATATATTTT. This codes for CASSFDNSGNTIYF.